These 31 T cell receptor beta chains were all obtained from the same sample, sequenced in a study of T cells in localized non-small cell lung cancer. The data were produced by immunoSEQ multiplex PCR, yet TCRdb's version contains in-frame clones alone and is incomplete. The table shows tens of thousands of clones, with approximately 84% occurring only once. Sequences were derived from peripheral blood, sampled before any cancer treatment. Source of these receptors: a female donor of 60 years or more with stage I lung adenocarcinoma.

This chain connects TRBV11-2 to TRBJ1-2; TRBD1 might be the D (5 bases). Germline assignment: CDR1 SGHAT and CDR2 FQNNGV. The V and J ends lost 4 bases and 2 bases respectively, with 5 bases between them. The CDR3 extends over 12 amino acids. CDR3 in DNA: TGTGCCAGCAGCTGGGGCAACTATGGCTACACCTTC. It yields the protein CASSWGNYGYTF.

The rearrangement uses TRBV18 and TRBJ2-7, with TRBD2 matching over 7 bases. The CDR3 is made up of 14 amino acids. CDR1 KGHSH and CDR2 LQKENI come from the germline V gene. The J segment lost 5 bases and the V segment lost 6 bases, leaving 10 bases of the junction unmatched. CDR3 bases: TGTGCCAGCTCCCGGGGGGTAGAAGGTAACGAGCAGTACTTC. It yields the protein CASSRGVEGNEQYF.

The rearrangement links TRBV6-1 to TRBJ2-5; D perhaps matches TRBD2 (7 bases). The CDR3 spans 13 residues. V lost 9 bases, J lost 4 bases, and 15 bases lay in between. Germline V gives CDR1 MNHNS, CDR2 SASEGT. CDR3: CASGGAGGETQYF. The DNA of the CDR3 is TGTGCCAGTGGGGGGGCTGGGGGAGAGACCCAGTACTTC.

The chain carries TRBV9 and TRBJ2-3; TRBD2 matches at 8 bases. V lost 0 bases to trimming and J lost 6 bases; unmatched junction nucleotides: 6. Germline V gene data show CDR1 as SGDLS and CDR2 as YYNGEE. The CDR3 runs 15 residues. CDR3 loop: CASSVGILAGDTQYF. The CDR3 region has the DNA TGTGCCAGCAGCGTAGGGATTCTAGCGGGTGATACGCAGTATTTT. Based on the CDR3 plus reference TRBV9 and TRBJ2-3, the full variable domain is DSGVTQTPKHLITATGQRVTLRCSPRSGDLSVYWYQQSLDQGLQFLIQYYNGEERAKGNILERFSAQQFPDLHSELNLSSLELGDSALYFCASSVGILAGDTQYFGPGTRLTVL.

This chain links TRBV11-1 with TRBJ2-3; 7 positions agree with TRBD2. CDR3 length: 16 residues. V dropped 2 bases and J dropped 0; count of bases not matched to a gene: 5. From germline, CDR1 is SGHAT and CDR2 FQDESV (reference sequence). CDR3 sequence: CASSLRAGSSTDTQYF. CDR3 in DNA: TGTGCCAGCAGCTTAAGAGCGGGATCTAGCACAGATACGCAGTATTTT. The full variable domain, completed using reference TRBV11-1 and TRBJ2-3, is EAEVAQSPRYKITEKSQAVAFWCDPISGHATLYWYRQILGQGPELLVQFQDESVVDDSQLPKDRFSAERLKGVDSTLKIQPAELGDSAMYLCASSLRAGSSTDTQYFGPGTRLTVL.

The chain links TRBV7-8 to TRBJ2-1, with 8 bases lining up with TRBD2. Germline V lookup: CDR1 SGHVS, CDR2 FQNEAQ. This CDR3 contains 14 residues. V was pared by 1 base and J by 7 bases, with 3 bases of the junction left unmatched. CDR3 bases: TGTGCCAGCAGCTTAGTACTAGCGGTAAATGAGCAGTTCTTC. Its translation is CASSLVLAVNEQFF.

The chain joins TRBV7-9 to TRBJ2-3; no reliable D call. There are 13 residues in the CDR3. The V and J ends lost 6 bases and 5 bases respectively, with 12 bases between them. Germline CDR1 and CDR2: SEHNR and FQNEAQ (reference sequence). CDR3: CASRQTTGDTQYF. CDR3 coding DNA: TGTGCCAGCAGACAAACCACGGGAGATACGCAGTATTTT.

As concerns this clone: Within the sample, other DNA sequences also encode this same CDR3. The chain joins TRBV6-5 to TRBJ1-5; D call uncertain. The CDR3 consists of 13 residues. Germline V lookup: CDR1 MNHEY, CDR2 SVGAGI. Trimming left V 2 bases short and J 2 bases short, with 4 bases between. CDR3 in amino acids: CASSYQGNQPQHF. CDR3 in DNA: TGTGCCAGCAGTTACCAGGGCAATCAGCCCCAGCATTTT.

The gene calls are TRBV6-6 and TRBJ2-1; TRBD2 aligns across 9 bases. In germline, CDR1 is MNHNY, CDR2 SVGAGI (reference sequence). The CDR3 runs 12 residues. V was clipped by 4 bases and J by 12 bases; unmatched bases: 4. The CDR3 DNA reads as TGTGCCAGCAGTTCCGCAGCGGGAGGGCAGTTCTTC. This translates into CASSSAAGGQFF.

J is TRBJ2-5 and V is TRBV15; 13 bases map to TRBD2. Germline CDR1 LNHNV, CDR2 YYDKDF (reference sequence). V gave up 2 bases and J gave up 2 bases; unmatched junction bases: 5. The CDR3 is 17 residues long. CDR3 in DNA: TGTGCCACCAGCAGACCGGGACTAGCGGGGACTCAAGAGACCCAGTACTTC. Protein: CATSRPGLAGTQETQYF.

V is TRBV11-2 and J is TRBJ1-1, with TRBD1 matching 8 bases. The CDR3 contains 16 residues. With 5 bases clipped from V and 1 base from J, the junction kept 9 bases outside the gene matches. From germline, CDR1 is SGHAT and CDR2 FQNNGV. DNA for the CDR3: TGTGCCAGCAGCCTGACAGGGGCCATTTCGAACACTGAAGCTTTCTTT. Protein sequence: CASSLTGAISNTEAFF.

This sequence joins TRBV14 and TRBJ1-1; D uncertain. With 5 bases removed from V and 3 bases from J, the gap between germline ends came to 13 bases. Germline lookup yields CDR1 SGHDN and CDR2 FVKESK. This CDR3 spans 14 amino acids. DNA for the CDR3: TGTGCCAGCAGCTCCGGCAGGCTGGACACTGAAGCTTTCTTT. The encoded protein is CASSSGRLDTEAFF.

This clone was seen a single time. The chain uses TRBV5-6 and TRBJ2-7; D ambiguous. The V gene's germline CDR1 is SGHDT and CDR2 YYEEEE. The CDR3 consists of 14 residues. The V gene lost 0 bases and the J gene lost 1 base, with 8 bases spanning the gap. CDR3 loop: CASSLVPSSYEQYF. CDR3 coding DNA: TGTGCCAGCAGCTTGGTGCCTTCGTCCTACGAGCAGTACTTC.

Comments on this clone: The sample holds other DNA sequences that translate to the same CDR3. V gene TRBV7-3 combines with J gene TRBJ2-5, with 12 bases matching TRBD1. This CDR3 contains 17 residues. The trim removed 1 base at V and 10 bases at J, leaving 13 bases unmatched. CDR1 SGHTA and CDR2 FQGTGA come from the germline V gene. CDR3 sequence: CASSLKGRGQGARVQYF. The DNA for the CDR3 is TGTGCCAGCAGCTTAAAGGGTCGGGGACAGGGGGCAAGAGTCCAGTACTTC.

The chain recombines TRBV5-1 with TRBJ2-2; 10 bases are shared with TRBD1. CDR1 is SGHRS, CDR2 YFSETQ, per germline. This CDR3 is built from 20 residues. V dropped 1 base and J dropped 6; count of bases not matched to a gene: 18. The CDR3 is CASSLIPPGQGRGIAGELFF. The CDR3 nucleotides are TGCGCCAGCAGCTTGATCCCACCGGGACAGGGGAGAGGAATCGCCGGGGAGCTGTTTTTT.

This clone showed up just once. The chain has TRBV5-1 and TRBJ1-1; TRBD1 is a possible D gene (5 bases). Trimming pared 1 base from V and 1 base from J, leaving 11 bases between. This CDR3 spans 15 amino acids. Germline V gene lookup returns CDR1 SGHRS and CDR2 YFSETQ. In DNA, the CDR3 is TGCGCCAGCAGCTTGACAGGCAGAACGAACACTGAAGCTTTCTTT. Its protein is CASSLTGRTNTEAFF.

This chain links TRBV5-8 with TRBJ1-2, with D uncertain. Germline lookup yields CDR1 SGHTS and CDR2 YDEGEE. The V end was cut by 2 bases, the J end by 7 bases, with 12 bases between. This CDR3 comprises 13 residues. CDR3 sequence (DNA): TGTGCCAGCAGCTTACAGCTCGGAGGTGGCTACACCTTC. This sequence encodes CASSLQLGGGYTF.

This clone was seen a few times. This rearrangement joins TRBV9 to TRBJ1-1; D may be TRBD1 (6 bases). This CDR3 spans 14 amino acids. V was shortened by 4 bases and J by 5 bases, with 15 bases between the two germline ends. Per germline, CDR1 SGDLS and CDR2 YYNGEE. The CDR3: CASSSHLGGTEAFF. CDR3 DNA: TGTGCCAGCAGCTCTCATCTAGGGGGAACTGAAGCTTTCTTT.

The V gene is TRBV6-1, the J gene TRBJ1-5; TRBD1 matches 11 bases. Trimming removed 3 bases from V and 6 bases from J; junction bases left unmatched: 4. CDR3 length equals 15 residues. Germline V gene lookup returns CDR1 MNHNS and CDR2 SASEGT. The CDR3 sequence is CASSDGTGGPQPQHF. CDR3 sequence (DNA): TGTGCCAGCAGTGACGGGACAGGGGGTCCTCAGCCCCAGCATTTT.

The DNA of the CDR3 is TGTGCCAGTAGTAGAACCAGGGGACTCTCTGGGGCCAACGTCCTGACTTTC. Its translation: CASSRTRGLSGANVLTF. The chain joins TRBV19 to TRBJ2-6; tentatively, D is TRBD1 or TRBD2 (6 bases each). This CDR3 spans 17 amino acids. The germline V and J ends were trimmed by 4 bases and 0 bases, with 13 bases remaining between them. From germline, CDR1 is LNHDA and CDR2 SQIVND (reference sequence).

V is TRBV19 and J is TRBJ2-5, with 7 bases fitting TRBD1. CDR3 length: 15 amino acids. The V segment lost 0 bases and the J segment 5 bases; nucleotides outside the gene matches: 6. Germline V gives CDR1 LNHDA, CDR2 SQIVND (reference sequence). CDR3 in amino acids: CASSIDGQDLETQYF. The DNA of the CDR3 is TGTGCCAGTAGTATAGACGGACAGGATTTGGAGACCCAGTACTTC. The full variable domain, its missing parts supplied by reference TRBV19 and TRBJ2-5, is DGGITQSPKYLFRKEGQNVTLSCEQNLNHDAMYWYRQDPGQGLRLIYYSQIVNDFQKGDIAEGYSVSREKKESFPLTVTSAQKNPTAFYLCASSIDGQDLETQYFGPGTRLLVL.

The chain is built from TRBV9 and TRBJ1-5, with D unclear. CDR3 length: 13 amino acids. Germline CDR1 SGDLS, CDR2 YYNGEE. V shed 2 bases and J shed 4 bases, with 7 bases lying between them. CDR3 coding DNA: TGTGCCAGCAGCGTTGACGGGAATCAGCCCCAGCATTTT. Amino acid sequence: CASSVDGNQPQHF.

The chain is built from TRBV2 and TRBJ2-4; D is perhaps TRBD2 (6 bases). Germline V CDR1 and CDR2: SNHLY, FYNNEI. V was shortened by 5 bases and J by 1 base, with 18 bases between the two germline ends. The CDR3 runs to 17 residues. CDR3 DNA sequence: TGTGCCAGCAGTTTCGACGCGGGTCTAGCGGCCAAAAACATTCAGTACTTC. Translated: CASSFDAGLAAKNIQYF.

In this sample, this clone turned up once. This chain uses TRBV19 with TRBJ1-5; D is possibly TRBD1 (6 bases). Germline CDR1 LNHDA, CDR2 SQIVND (reference sequence). The ends were cut back, 7 bases at V and 2 bases at J, with 15 bases in the middle. This CDR3 is built from 15 residues. The CDR3 region has the DNA TGTGCCAGTAATTCTTTGGCAGGGGGCAATCAGCCCCAGCATTTT. As protein: CASNSLAGGNQPQHF.

The CDR3 region is CASRLVGAYEQYF. CDR3 bases: TGTGCCAGCAGATTGGTAGGGGCCTACGAGCAGTACTTC. The chain employs TRBV6-1 and TRBJ2-7; tentative D call: TRBD1 (5 bases). CDR3 length equals 13 residues. Trimming shortened V by 6 bases and J by 2 bases, and 11 bases separated the two germline ends. Germline lookup yields CDR1 MNHNS and CDR2 SASEGT.

The chain recombines TRBV5-1 with TRBJ2-2; no firm D call. The CDR3 sequence is 14 residues long. Germline lookup yields CDR1 SGHRS and CDR2 YFSETQ. The V gene lost 0 bases and the J gene lost 4 bases, with 7 bases spanning the gap. In DNA, the CDR3 is TGCGCCAGCAGCTTGGATTGGGGCACCGGGGAGCTGTTTTTT. Translation gives CASSLDWGTGELFF.

This chain joins TRBV30 and TRBJ2-6, with 7 bases aligning to TRBD1. The CDR3 covers 18 residues. Germline CDR1 is GTSNPN and CDR2 is SVGIG (reference sequence). V lost 3 bases to trimming and J lost 0 bases; unmatched junction nucleotides: 11. The CDR3: CAWSLERGGVSGANVLTF. The CDR3 nucleotides read TGTGCCTGGAGCCTCGAGAGAGGGGGCGTCTCTGGGGCCAACGTCCTGACTTTC.

This clone was recorded a few times. The V call is TRBV5-1, the J call TRBJ1-6; possible D gene TRBD1, 5 bases. Per germline, CDR1 SGHRS and CDR2 YFSETQ. V was trimmed by 0 bases and J by 7 bases, leaving 11 bases between them. This CDR3 is built from 15 residues. CDR3 loop: CASSLEGDGNSPLHF. The CDR3 DNA is TGCGCCAGCAGCTTGGAAGGGGACGGGAATTCACCCCTCCACTTT.

The V call is TRBV6-1, the J call TRBJ2-5; D tentatively fits TRBD1 or TRBD2 (5 bases each). With 1 base removed from V and 0 bases from J, the gap between germline ends came to 12 bases. This CDR3 is built from 16 residues. Germline CDR1 reads MNHNS; CDR2 reads SASEGT. CDR3 DNA sequence: TGTGCCAGCAGTGAAGGAGGGGCCCTCTACCAAGAGACCCAGTACTTC. Translation gives CASSEGGALYQETQYF.

This clone was detected a few times. This same CDR3 is encoded by further DNA sequences in the sample. V gene TRBV2 combines with J gene TRBJ1-6; D ambiguous. This CDR3 is built from 15 residues. Looked up from germline, CDR1 is SNHLY and CDR2 is FYNNEI. With 1 base removed from V and 9 bases from J, the gap between germline ends came to 13 bases. Here the CDR3 DNA reads TGTGCCAGCAGTGAAGAATCGGGTTTAGGTTCACCCCTCCACTTT. This codes for CASSEESGLGSPLHF.

The gene calls are TRBV7-8 and TRBJ1-1, with a weak D call TRBD1 (5 bases). The V gene's germline CDR1 is SGHVS and CDR2 FQNEAQ. The CDR3 totals 14 residues. Trimming took 6 bases from V and 1 from J, leaving 12 bases between them. CDR3 sequence: CASRLTDTNTEAFF. In DNA form, the CDR3 reads TGTGCCAGCAGGCTGACAGATACGAACACTGAAGCTTTCTTT.